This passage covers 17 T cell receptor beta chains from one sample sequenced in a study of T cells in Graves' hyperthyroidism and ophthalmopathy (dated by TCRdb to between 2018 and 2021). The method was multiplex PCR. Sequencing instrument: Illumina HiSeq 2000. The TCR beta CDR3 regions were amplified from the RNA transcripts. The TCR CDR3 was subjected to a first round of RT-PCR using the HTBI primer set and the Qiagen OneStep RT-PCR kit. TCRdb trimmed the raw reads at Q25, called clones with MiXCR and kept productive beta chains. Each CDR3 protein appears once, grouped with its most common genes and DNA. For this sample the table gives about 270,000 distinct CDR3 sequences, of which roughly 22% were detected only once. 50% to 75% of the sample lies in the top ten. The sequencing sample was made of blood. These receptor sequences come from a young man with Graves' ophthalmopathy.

CDR3 bases: TGTGCCAGTAGTGACAGGGGGAGCACAGATACGCAGTATTTT. As protein: CASSDRGSTDTQYF. V and J are TRBV11-2 and TRBJ2-3; 9 nucleotides align to TRBD1. The CDR3 runs to 14 residues. Per the germline V gene, CDR1 is SGHAT and CDR2 is FQNNGV. V trimming: 9 bases; J trimming: 0 bases; junction bases outside the gene matches: 4.

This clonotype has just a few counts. The CDR3 region is CASRSPASASGELFF. The CDR3 bases are TGCGCCAGCAGATCCCCGGCTAGCGCTAGCGGGGAGCTGTTTTTT. The rearrangement uses TRBV5-1 and TRBJ2-2; perhaps TRBD2 as D (6 bases). The CDR3 spans 15 residues. The V end lost 5 bases, the J end lost 7 bases, and 18 bases lay between the germline ends. The germline gives CDR1 SGHRS, CDR2 YFSETQ.

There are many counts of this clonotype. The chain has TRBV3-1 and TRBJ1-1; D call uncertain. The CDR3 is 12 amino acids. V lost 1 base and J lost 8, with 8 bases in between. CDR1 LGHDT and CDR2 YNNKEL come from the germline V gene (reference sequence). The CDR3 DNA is TGTGCCAGCAGCCAAGTTGAGGCGGAAGCTTTCTTT. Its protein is CASSQVEAEAFF.

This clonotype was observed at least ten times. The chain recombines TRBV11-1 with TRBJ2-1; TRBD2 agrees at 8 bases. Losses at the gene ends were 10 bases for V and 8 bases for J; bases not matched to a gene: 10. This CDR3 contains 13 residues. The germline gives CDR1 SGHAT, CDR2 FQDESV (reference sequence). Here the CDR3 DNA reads TGTGCCACCCGGGGACTAGGTTTCGATGAGCAGTTCTTC. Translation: CATRGLGFDEQFF.

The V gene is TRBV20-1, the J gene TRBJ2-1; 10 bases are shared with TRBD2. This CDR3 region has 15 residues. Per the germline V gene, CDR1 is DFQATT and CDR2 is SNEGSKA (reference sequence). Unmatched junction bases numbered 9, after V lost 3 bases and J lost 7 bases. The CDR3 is CSARSSGRLGNEQFF. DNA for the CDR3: TGCAGTGCTAGGAGTAGCGGGAGGTTGGGTAATGAGCAGTTCTTC.

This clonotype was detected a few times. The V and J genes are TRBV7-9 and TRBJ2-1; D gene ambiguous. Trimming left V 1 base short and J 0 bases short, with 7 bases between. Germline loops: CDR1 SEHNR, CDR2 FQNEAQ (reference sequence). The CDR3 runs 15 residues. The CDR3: CASSLDPTSYNEQFF. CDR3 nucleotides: TGTGCCAGCAGCTTAGACCCGACCTCCTACAATGAGCAGTTCTTC.

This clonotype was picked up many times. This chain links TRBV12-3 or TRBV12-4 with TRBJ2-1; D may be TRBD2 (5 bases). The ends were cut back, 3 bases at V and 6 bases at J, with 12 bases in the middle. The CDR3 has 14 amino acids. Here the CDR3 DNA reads TGTGCCAGCAGTTTCGGAGGACCCTCCAATGAGCAGTTCTTC. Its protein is CASSFGGPSNEQFF.

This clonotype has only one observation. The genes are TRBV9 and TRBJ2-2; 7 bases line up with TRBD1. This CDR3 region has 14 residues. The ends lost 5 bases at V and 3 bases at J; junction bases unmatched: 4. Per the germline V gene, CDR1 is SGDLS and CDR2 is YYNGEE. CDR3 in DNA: TGTGCCAGCAGTGACAGGGTAGACACCGGGGAGCTGTTTTTT. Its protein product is CASSDRVDTGELFF.

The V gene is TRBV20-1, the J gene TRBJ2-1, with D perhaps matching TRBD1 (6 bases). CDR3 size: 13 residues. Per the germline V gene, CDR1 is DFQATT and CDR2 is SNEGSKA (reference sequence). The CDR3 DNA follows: TGCACCTATTACGGCGAAGGGGGCAATGAGCAGTTCTTC. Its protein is CTYYGEGGNEQFF.

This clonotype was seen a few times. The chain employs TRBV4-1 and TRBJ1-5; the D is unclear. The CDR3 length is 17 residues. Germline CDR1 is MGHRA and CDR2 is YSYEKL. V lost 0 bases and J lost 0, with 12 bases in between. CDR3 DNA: TGCGCCAGCAGCCAAGAAAGACAAGGCAATAGCAATCAGCCCCAGCATTTT. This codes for CASSQERQGNSNQPQHF.

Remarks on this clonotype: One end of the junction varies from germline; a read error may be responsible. CDR3 region: CASSRRLAGDSYEQYF. The CDR3 bases are TGCGCCAGCAGCCGGCGACTAGCGGGAGACTCCTACGAGCAGTACTTC. This chain uses TRBV28 with TRBJ2-7; TRBD2 agrees at 12 bases. The CDR3 length is 16 residues. Germline V gene sequence: CDR1 MDHEN, CDR2 SYDVKM.

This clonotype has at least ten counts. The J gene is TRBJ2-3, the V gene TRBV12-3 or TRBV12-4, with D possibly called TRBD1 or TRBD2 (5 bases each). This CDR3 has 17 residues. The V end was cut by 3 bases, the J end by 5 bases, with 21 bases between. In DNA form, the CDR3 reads TGTGCCAGCAGTTTCGGGGCGACCAGACTTGGGGTAGATACGCAGTATTTT. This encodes CASSFGATRLGVDTQYF.

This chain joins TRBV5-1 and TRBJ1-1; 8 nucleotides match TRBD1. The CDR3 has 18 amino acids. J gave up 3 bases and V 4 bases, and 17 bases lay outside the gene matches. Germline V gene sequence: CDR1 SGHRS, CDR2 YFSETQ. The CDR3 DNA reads TGCGCCAGCAGCCTCCAATTTACCGGGACAGGTCCTGACACTGAAGCTTTCTTT. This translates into CASSLQFTGTGPDTEAFF.

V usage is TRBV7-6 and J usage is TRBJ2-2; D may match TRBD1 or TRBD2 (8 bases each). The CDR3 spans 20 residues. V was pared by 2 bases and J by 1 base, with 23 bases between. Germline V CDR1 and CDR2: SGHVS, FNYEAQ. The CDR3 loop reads CASSLSRQGASGGNTGELFF. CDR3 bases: TGTGCCAGCAGCTTAAGCAGGCAGGGGGCCAGCGGGGGGAACACCGGGGAGCTGTTTTTT.

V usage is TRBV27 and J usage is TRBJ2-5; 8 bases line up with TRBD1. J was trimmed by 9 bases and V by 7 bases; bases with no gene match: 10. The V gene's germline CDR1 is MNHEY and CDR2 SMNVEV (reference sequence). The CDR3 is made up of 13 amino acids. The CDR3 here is CASKRTGKAAQYF. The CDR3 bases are TGTGCCAGCAAACGGACAGGGAAGGCGGCCCAGTACTTC.

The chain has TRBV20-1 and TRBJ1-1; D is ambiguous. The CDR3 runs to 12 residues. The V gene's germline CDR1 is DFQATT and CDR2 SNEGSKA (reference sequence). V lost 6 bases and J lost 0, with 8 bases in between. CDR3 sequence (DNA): TGCAGTGCAAACGCTATGAACACTGAAGCTTTCTTT. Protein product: CSANAMNTEAFF.

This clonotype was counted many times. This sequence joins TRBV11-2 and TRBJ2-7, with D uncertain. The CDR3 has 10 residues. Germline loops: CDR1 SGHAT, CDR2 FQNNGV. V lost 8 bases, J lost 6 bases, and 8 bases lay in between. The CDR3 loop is CASGPGEQYF. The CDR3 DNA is TGTGCCAGCGGCCCGGGCGAGCAGTACTTC. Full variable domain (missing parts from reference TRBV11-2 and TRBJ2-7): EAGVAQSPRYKIIEKRQSVAFWCNPISGHATLYWYQQILGQGPKLLIQFQNNGVVDDSQLPKDRFSAERLKGVDSTLKIQPAKLEDSAVYLCASGPGEQYFGPGTRLTVT.